Each of the 26 T cell receptor beta chains below was sequenced from the same sample in a study of cytomegalovirus exposure and HLA in healthy donors. Both 60 Vbeta primers and 13 Jbeta primers went into the PCR. The method was immunoSEQ multiplex PCR; TCRdb's version includes in-frame clones alone and lacks a portion of them. The table has around 130,000 clones, about 9.4% seen once. What was sequenced was PBMCs. These receptors all come from a woman in her 40s in good health and CMV-seropositive.

The J gene is TRBJ2-1, the V gene TRBV5-1; 7 bases match TRBD1. The CDR3 is made up of 15 amino acids. Trimming at V came to 4 bases and at J to 2 bases, leaving 6 bases not matched to a gene. Germline V gene sequence: CDR1 SGHRS, CDR2 YFSETQ. The CDR3 DNA reads TGCGCCAGCAGCCAGGACAGGCCGGCCTACAATGAGCAGTTCTTC. Translated, it gives CASSQDRPAYNEQFF.

The DNA of the CDR3 is TGTGCCAGCAGCCCGGGACTAGACCAAGAGACCCAGTACTTC. Encoded protein: CASSPGLDQETQYF. V is TRBV5-4 and J is TRBJ2-5, with 8 bases lining up with TRBD2. CDR1 SGHNT and CDR2 YYREEE come from the germline V gene (reference sequence). The V segment lost 4 bases and the J segment 0 bases; nucleotides outside the gene matches: 2. The CDR3 sequence is 14 residues long.

This chain joins TRBV5-6 and TRBJ1-5; D is unresolved. This CDR3 spans 14 amino acids. V gave up 1 base and J gave up 1 base, with 6 bases separating them. The germline V gene encodes CDR1 SGHDT and CDR2 YYEEEE. In nucleotides, the CDR3 is TGTGCCAGCAGCTTGAGCAGGAGCAATCAGCCCCAGCATTTT. Encoded protein: CASSLSRSNQPQHF.

The chain employs TRBV7-8 and TRBJ2-5; a weak D match, TRBD2 (5 bases). V was pared by 6 bases and J by 5 bases, with 13 bases between. This CDR3 has 13 amino acids. The germline V gene has CDR1 SGHVS and CDR2 FQNEAQ. This CDR3 reads CASRGSSGETQYF. CDR3 sequence (DNA): TGTGCCAGCAGGGGGAGTTCGGGCGAGACCCAGTACTTC.

This clone was detected only a few times. CDR3 nucleotides: TGCGCCAGCAGCTGGGGGGACAACACTGAAGCTTTCTTT. Protein: CASSWGDNTEAFF. V is TRBV5-1 and J is TRBJ1-1, with D perhaps TRBD1 (5 bases). The CDR3 runs to 13 residues. The V end lost 3 bases, the J end lost 2 bases, and 8 bases lay between the germline ends. Germline CDR1 is SGHRS and CDR2 is YFSETQ.

This clone was recorded a few times. The gene calls are TRBV19 and TRBJ1-5, with D uncertain. The germline V and J ends were trimmed by 6 bases and 7 bases, with 10 bases remaining between them. CDR3 length: 12 amino acids. Germline-derived CDR1 and CDR2 are LNHDA and SQIVND (reference sequence). CDR3 region: CASSLVGQPQHF. As DNA, the CDR3 is TGTGCCAGTAGCCTGGTCGGGCAGCCCCAGCATTTT. The full variable domain, completed using reference TRBV19 and TRBJ1-5, is DGGITQSPKYLFRKEGQNVTLSCEQNLNHDAMYWYRQDPGQGLRLIYYSQIVNDFQKGDIAEGYSVSREKKESFPLTVTSAQKNPTAFYLCASSLVGQPQHFGDGTRLSIL.

The CDR3 reads CATGGEAGNTIYF. DNA for the CDR3: TGTGCCACAGGAGGGGAGGCGGGAAACACCATATATTTT. The V call is TRBV10-3, the J call TRBJ1-3; TRBD1 might be the D (5 bases). Germline loops: CDR1 ENHRY, CDR2 SYGVKD. V lost 10 bases and J 4 bases, leaving 14 bases between the germline ends. The CDR3 is made up of 13 amino acids.

This clone has more than one count but fewer than ten. V is TRBV7-2 and J is TRBJ2-7; no clear D gene. Germline-derived CDR1 and CDR2 are SGHTA and FQGNSA. Trimming removed 0 bases from V and 5 bases from J, with 11 bases in between. The CDR3 has 14 amino acids. The CDR3 region is CASSLARQRDEQYF. The CDR3 DNA follows: TGTGCCAGCAGCTTAGCCAGGCAAAGAGACGAGCAGTACTTC.

The chain carries TRBV5-1 and TRBJ2-7; TRBD2 agrees at 11 bases. This CDR3 contains 15 residues. With V trimmed by 4 bases and J by 2 bases, 5 bases remained unmatched. Germline CDR1 and CDR2: SGHRS and YFSETQ. The chain's CDR3 is CASSETSGETYEQYF. The CDR3 nucleotides are TGCGCCAGCAGCGAGACTAGCGGGGAAACCTACGAGCAGTACTTC.

This clone was counted a few times. The chain links TRBV4-1 to TRBJ2-1, with D possibly being TRBD1 (5 bases). The germline gives CDR1 MGHRA, CDR2 YSYEKL. Trimming cost V 0 bases and J 5 bases, with 8 bases left between them. The CDR3 has 14 amino acids. The CDR3 region is CASSQDGANNEQFF. CDR3 sequence (DNA): TGCGCCAGCAGCCAAGATGGGGCTAACAATGAGCAGTTCTTC.

The genes are TRBV27 and TRBJ2-5; TRBD2 agrees at 9 bases. CDR3 length equals 16 residues. Germline V gene lookup returns CDR1 MNHEY and CDR2 SMNVEV (reference sequence). V dropped 4 bases and J dropped 0; count of bases not matched to a gene: 6. Here the CDR3 reads CASSWGLAVDQETQYF. The DNA of the CDR3 is TGTGCCAGCAGTTGGGGACTAGCAGTAGACCAAGAGACCCAGTACTTC.

V and J are TRBV5-1 and TRBJ1-4; D perhaps matches TRBD1 (6 bases). V lost 0 bases to trimming and J lost 7 bases, with 16 bases between them. CDR3 length: 16 residues. Germline V gives CDR1 SGHRS, CDR2 YFSETQ. The CDR3 DNA reads TGCGCCAGCAGCTTGGACTCGGGGGGGCAATTTGAAAAACTGTTTTTT. Translated, it gives CASSLDSGGQFEKLFF.

Only a few counts were recorded for this clone. The chain combines TRBV7-2 with TRBJ1-1, with 9 bases matching TRBD1. In germline, CDR1 is SGHTA, CDR2 FQGNSA. The V segment lost 5 bases and the J segment 5 bases; nucleotides outside the gene matches: 9. The length of the CDR3 is 15 residues. The DNA of the CDR3 is TGTGCCAGCAGCGCCACAAACAGGGGGCGAACTGAAGCTTTCTTT. It translates to CASSATNRGRTEAFF.

This clone has just a few counts. At the DNA level, this CDR3 is encoded by other sequences in the same sample as well. The rearrangement joins TRBV7-9 to TRBJ1-2, with D perhaps TRBD1 (6 bases). CDR3 length: 12 residues. The V and J ends lost 1 base and 8 bases respectively, with 8 bases between them. Germline V lookup: CDR1 SEHNR, CDR2 FQNEAQ (reference sequence). Here the CDR3 reads CASSLVGGGYTF. The CDR3 region has the DNA TGTGCCAGCAGCTTAGTTGGGGGCGGCTACACCTTC.

This clone was seen a handful of times. The chain has TRBV5-6 and TRBJ1-4; unclear D gene. Germline CDR1 reads SGHDT; CDR2 reads YYEEEE. The CDR3 sequence is 15 residues long. The V end lost 0 bases, the J end lost 2 bases, and 8 bases lay between the germline ends. The CDR3 nucleotides are TGTGCCAGCAGCTTGGATGGGCCGACTAATGAAAAACTGTTTTTT. Its translation: CASSLDGPTNEKLFF.

The CDR3 bases are TGTGCAAGCCCGTCACGGGGGAATTTCGGCCCTAGTGAAAAACTGTTTTTT. Translation: CASPSRGNFGPSEKLFF. V is TRBV12-2 and J is TRBJ1-4. TRBV12-2 is a known pseudogene. The CDR3 loop spans 17 amino acids.

The genes are TRBV28 and TRBJ2-5; D might be TRBD2 (7 bases). Trimming left V 6 bases short and J 5 bases short, with 13 bases between. The CDR3 length is 13 residues. Germline CDR1 MDHEN, CDR2 SYDVKM. The CDR3 spells CASSPGGHETQYF. In DNA form, the CDR3 reads TGTGCCAGCAGCCCCGGGGGGCACGAGACCCAGTACTTC.

The chain carries TRBV4-1 and TRBJ2-3; 7 nucleotides match TRBD2. CDR1 and CDR2 from the germline V gene are MGHRA and YSYEKL. V shed 6 bases and J 0 bases; nucleotides not matched to a gene: 6. CDR3 length: 15 amino acids. CDR3 in DNA: TGCGCCAGCAGAGCTAGCGGAACTAGCACAGATACGCAGTATTTT. Protein sequence: CASRASGTSTDTQYF.

The J gene is TRBJ1-5, the V gene TRBV28; D remains unclear. The CDR3 has 10 amino acids. CDR1 and CDR2 (germline): MDHEN, SYDVKM. The ends were cut back, 10 bases at V and 11 bases at J, with 12 bases in the middle. The DNA of the CDR3 is TGTGCCACCGGGGAATCAGCCCAGCATTTT. It translates to CATGESAQHF.

This clone appeared many times. The chain recombines TRBV25-1 with TRBJ2-1, with TRBD1 identical over 7 bases. The germline gives CDR1 MGHDK, CDR2 SYGVNS. The CDR3 is 17 residues long. The J segment lost 0 bases and the V segment lost 4 bases, leaving 9 bases of the junction unmatched. This chain's CDR3 is CASSGGTVLSSYNEQFF. DNA of the CDR3: TGTGCCAGCAGTGGGGGGACAGTCCTTAGCTCCTACAATGAGCAGTTCTTC.

The chain carries TRBV7-9 and TRBJ2-7, with 7 bases fitting TRBD2. V trimming: 3 bases; J trimming: 4 bases; junction bases outside the gene matches: 21. Germline CDR1 is SEHNR and CDR2 is FQNEAQ (reference sequence). This CDR3 contains 19 residues. The CDR3 DNA is TGTGCCAGCAGCTTTCTTATCTACCCCCGCCGTCCGGGAGGATACGAGCAGTACTTC. It yields the protein CASSFLIYPRRPGGYEQYF.

This clone was detected only a few times. Other DNA sequences in the same sample also yield this CDR3. This chain links TRBV10-3 with TRBJ1-2; tentative D call: TRBD1 (5 bases). From germline, CDR1 is ENHRY and CDR2 SYGVKD. V lost 2 bases to trimming and J lost 2 bases, with 9 bases between them. The CDR3 runs 14 residues. The CDR3 coding sequence is TGTGCCATCAGTGAGGCGGGACGGAACTATGGCTACACCTTC. It specifies CAISEAGRNYGYTF.

This clone was seen a few times. This chain connects TRBV28 to TRBJ1-5; tentatively, D is TRBD1 (6 bases). Germline CDR1 MDHEN, CDR2 SYDVKM. The V end lost 6 bases, the J end lost 5 bases, and 14 bases lay between the germline ends. The CDR3 runs to 14 residues. CDR3 bases: TGTGCCAGCAGGATGACAGGAGAAGATCAGCCCCAGCATTTT. Its translation: CASRMTGEDQPQHF.

The CDR3 nucleotides read TGTGCCAGCAGCCGACTAGCCGGGGAGCTGTTTTTT. This translates into CASSRLAGELFF. This rearrangement joins TRBV7-6 to TRBJ2-2; the D gene is possibly TRBD2 (6 bases). Trimming stripped 5 bases from V and 6 bases from J, with 7 bases between. This CDR3 is built from 12 residues. Germline CDR1 and CDR2: SGHVS and FNYEAQ.

This clone was detected only a few times. This chain links TRBV27 with TRBJ2-3; 7 bases are shared with TRBD2. The CDR3 is 13 amino acids. Germline values: CDR1 MNHEY, CDR2 SMNVEV (reference sequence). With V trimmed by 7 bases and J by 2 bases, 3 bases remained unmatched. The DNA for the CDR3 is TGTGCCAGCAAGGCGGGGGTCACAGATACGCAGTATTTT. Translating it yields CASKAGVTDTQYF.

The chain is built from TRBV7-2 and TRBJ2-7; D is unresolved. Trimming took 5 bases from V and 4 from J, leaving 15 bases between them. The CDR3 loop spans 14 amino acids. CDR1 is SGHTA, CDR2 FQGNSA, per germline. DNA of the CDR3: TGTGCCAGCAGCCCTGTTCTAGTTTCGTACGAGCAGTACTTC. It translates to CASSPVLVSYEQYF. Together with reference TRBV7-2 and TRBJ2-7, the CDR3 gives the full variable domain: GAGVSQSPSNKVTEKGKDVELRCDPISGHTALYWYRQSLGQGLEFLIYFQGNSAPDKSGLPSDRFSAERTGGSVSTLTIQRTQQEDSAVYLCASSPVLVSYEQYFGPGTRLTVT.